The rows below give T cell receptor beta chains drawn from one sample of a study of T cell repertoires in cytomegalovirus infection. TCRdb re-derived calls from the reads in MiXCR, one entry per CDR3 protein. Found here are 250,000 to 300,000 distinct CDR3 sequences, 22% of them singletons; the top ten hold 15% to 20%. Antigen specificity for these receptors is unknown. The starting material was cultured PBMCs, obtained from culture after CMV antigen stimulation. The receptors stem from a human donor in good health (CMV status not recorded). Some clones in this sample may be carry-over from other donors' samples. Both conserved end residues are part of each CDR3.

cdr3_aa,j_call,v_call
CASSTQGTGRYGYTF,TRBJ1-2,TRBV19
CASREGGLGNQPQHF,TRBJ1-5,TRBV6-2/TRBV6-3
CASSPGQARPQHF,TRBJ1-5,TRBV7-2
CASSAGVPTVETQYF,TRBJ2-5,TRBV27
CASSRDRGNQPQHF,TRBJ1-5,TRBV6-2/TRBV6-3
CASSSTVNEKLFF,TRBJ1-4,TRBV19
CASSWTPMNTEAFF,TRBJ1-1,TRBV7-2
CSARGIRLAGDPTQYF,TRBJ2-3,TRBV20-1
CASSPARGLSYEQYF,TRBJ2-7,TRBV4-2
CASSPGGQGAVGELFF,TRBJ2-2,TRBV7-3
CSAQGGASTDTQYF,TRBJ2-3,TRBV20-1
CAISLGGTSGGTDTQYF,TRBJ2-3,TRBV10-3
CSVRNSNQPQHF,TRBJ1-5,TRBV29-1
CASSFGATGKLMNTEAFF,TRBJ1-1,TRBV12-3/TRBV12-4
CASMSAINQPQHF,TRBJ1-5,TRBV28
CASSRTSGSVSNTGELFF,TRBJ2-2,TRBV6-2/TRBV6-3
CASRQGTHNTEAFF,TRBJ1-1,TRBV2
CASSSLTGRVEAFF,TRBJ1-1,TRBV5-6
CASNRGGLDNEQFF,TRBJ2-1,TRBV19
CASTETVSYNEQFF,TRBJ2-1,TRBV7-2
CATSPGQGKDEQYF,TRBJ2-7,TRBV15
CASSIGVGYSPGLFF,TRBJ2-1,TRBV19
CASTPRPLSNQPQHF,TRBJ1-5,TRBV19
CSARVIGEAFF,TRBJ1-1,TRBV20-1
CSARGAGTSTDTQYF,TRBJ2-3,TRBV20-1
CASSFFAGEIQETQYF,TRBJ2-5,TRBV28
CASSSIPGTGNGYTF,TRBJ1-2,TRBV7-9
CATPGGGISEKLFF,TRBJ1-4,TRBV15